Shown below are 15 T cell receptor beta chains from a single sample sequenced in a study of CD8 T cells in ankylosing spondylitis. Study-wide results and caveats: In ankylosing spondylitis blood, a motif of eight highly homologous TCR beta variants appeared characteristic.

TCRdb called the 5' RACE reads again in MiXCR, with one record for every CDR3 protein. Of roughly 350,000 distinct CDR3 sequences listed, 6.5% to 10% were seen once; the top ten hold roughly 15%. Their recognized antigens are unknown. Sample: blood, either unsorted or a sorted T cell fraction (not recorded which). The receptors shown here come from a male donor with ankylosing spondylitis.

This clonotype occurred a few times. The chain links TRBV5-1 to TRBJ1-2; 8 bases line up with TRBD1. Germline V lookup: CDR1 SGHRS, CDR2 YFSETQ. Germline trimming cut 2 bases from V and 0 bases from J; bases unmatched to any gene: 9. The CDR3 is made up of 17 amino acids. The chain's CDR3 is CASSLRDRSHTNYGYTF. The DNA of the CDR3 is TGCGCCAGCAGCTTACGGGACAGGAGCCATACTAACTATGGCTACACCTTC.

This clonotype was detected ten times or more. V is TRBV7-9 and J is TRBJ1-2; a possible D gene is TRBD1 (5 bases). The CDR3 totals 13 residues. V lost 5 bases and J 4 bases, leaving 11 bases between the germline ends. Germline V lookup: CDR1 SEHNR, CDR2 FQNEAQ (reference sequence). The chain's CDR3 is CASSRAGIYGYTF. CDR3 nucleotide sequence: TGTGCCAGCAGCCGTGCAGGGATCTATGGCTACACCTTC.

This clonotype was counted at least ten times. The chain employs TRBV20-1 and TRBJ2-1; 12 bases line up with TRBD2. The CDR3 runs to 16 residues. Germline V gives CDR1 DFQATT, CDR2 SNEGSKA (reference sequence). V trimming: 7 bases; J trimming: 0 bases; junction bases outside the gene matches: 7. CDR3 loop: CSGSSGRASSYNEQFF. CDR3 nucleotides: TGCAGTGGCTCTAGCGGGAGGGCAAGCTCCTACAATGAGCAGTTCTTC.

There are a few counts of this clonotype. This chain connects TRBV5-4 to TRBJ2-2; 7 positions match TRBD2. The germline V gene encodes CDR1 SGHNT and CDR2 YYREEE (reference sequence). Trimming cost V 0 bases and J 7 bases; bases outside gene matches: 6. This CDR3 has 15 residues. The DNA for the CDR3 is TGTGCCAGCAGCTTGGCCGGGGAGGGAATCGGGGAGCTGTTTTTT. The encoded protein is CASSLAGEGIGELFF.

V gene TRBV5-1 combines with J gene TRBJ2-1; 11 bases fit TRBD2. Germline loops: CDR1 SGHRS, CDR2 YFSETQ. This CDR3 is 16 amino acids long. V lost 1 base to trimming and J lost 8 bases; unmatched junction nucleotides: 8. The CDR3 DNA sequence: TGCGCCAGCAGCTTGTCACTAGCGGGAGAGATCCATGAGCAGTTCTTC. As protein: CASSLSLAGEIHEQFF.

This clonotype showed up just a few times. The DNA of the CDR3 is TGCGCCAGCAGCTGGGGACAGTCTCCGATCCAAGAGACCCAGTACTTC. Protein sequence: CASSWGQSPIQETQYF. The chain is built from TRBV5-1 and TRBJ2-5, with TRBD1 matching over 7 bases. The CDR3 consists of 16 residues. CDR1 is SGHRS, CDR2 YFSETQ, per germline. The V gene end was trimmed by 3 bases and the J gene end by 1 base; junction bases not matched to a gene: 9.

This clonotype was seen more than once but under ten times. The chain is built from TRBV20-1 and TRBJ1-2; a possible D gene is TRBD1 (5 bases). This CDR3 spans 15 amino acids. Looked up from germline, CDR1 is DFQATT and CDR2 is SNEGSKA (reference sequence). Trimming shortened V by 4 bases and J by 1 base, and 16 bases separated the two germline ends. The CDR3 loop reads CSAKTVRRGNYGYTF. DNA for the CDR3: TGCAGTGCTAAAACCGTCAGGAGGGGTAACTATGGCTACACCTTC.

This clonotype has a count of ten or more. The chain recombines TRBV5-1 with TRBJ2-2, with D perhaps assigned TRBD1 or TRBD2 (6 bases each). The CDR3 extends over 17 amino acids. V was shortened by 0 bases and J by 1 base, with 13 bases between the two germline ends. Germline CDR1 and CDR2: SGHRS and YFSETQ. The CDR3, as DNA: TGCGCCAGCAGCTTGGTTTCGGGGGCAAAGAACACCGGGGAGCTGTTTTTT. This encodes CASSLVSGAKNTGELFF.

The chain employs TRBV7-2 and TRBJ1-2; D unclear. CDR3 length: 15 residues. V was cut by 0 bases and J by 4 bases, with 12 bases left in between. Germline loops: CDR1 SGHTA, CDR2 FQGNSA. The CDR3 DNA reads TGTGCCAGCAGCTTAGCGCGGGTGGGTCTCTATGGCTACACCTTC. This encodes CASSLARVGLYGYTF.

This clonotype was detected a few times. J is TRBJ2-6 and V is TRBV24-1; 7 bases are shared with TRBD1. With V trimmed by 2 bases and J by 4 bases, 7 bases remained unmatched. This CDR3 has 17 amino acids. Germline loops: CDR1 KGHDR, CDR2 SFDVKD. The CDR3 is CATSDSRQGPGANVLTF. CDR3 in DNA: TGTGCCACCAGTGATTCGAGACAGGGCCCCGGGGCCAACGTCCTGACTTTC.

The sample holds a few counts of this clonotype. The chain joins TRBV11-3 to TRBJ2-1; tentatively, D is TRBD2 (5 bases). V shed 1 base and J shed 10 bases, with 17 bases lying between them. The CDR3 contains 15 residues. Germline CDR1 reads SGHNT; CDR2 reads YENEEA. CDR3 in DNA: TGTGCCAGCAGCTTAGCCCAAGGACCTCGCGGGGAGCAGTTCTTC. It translates to CASSLAQGPRGEQFF.

A few counts support this clonotype. The rearrangement links TRBV30 to TRBJ1-1; D remains unclear. Germline assignment: CDR1 GTSNPN and CDR2 SVGIG (reference sequence). V was pared by 5 bases and J by 5 bases, with 18 bases between. This CDR3 region has 14 residues. CDR3: CAWGLLRTNTEAFF. CDR3 DNA: TGTGCCTGGGGTCTTTTACGTACGAATACTGAAGCTTTCTTT.

This clonotype was observed at least ten times. This rearrangement joins TRBV4-2 to TRBJ2-2; possible D gene TRBD2, 5 bases. The length of the CDR3 is 15 residues. Germline lookup yields CDR1 LGHNA and CDR2 YNFKEQ. Between the trimmed V and J ends, which lost 7 bases and 1 base, there was a span of 13 bases. The CDR3: CASNPGVLNTGELFF. The DNA of the CDR3 is TGTGCCAGCAACCCCGGGGTCTTGAACACCGGGGAGCTGTTTTTT.

This chain connects TRBV18 to TRBJ2-7; TRBD2 matches 9 bases. The CDR3 has 14 amino acids. The J segment lost 2 bases and the V segment lost 5 bases, leaving 4 bases of the junction unmatched. CDR1 is KGHSH, CDR2 LQKENI, per germline. CDR3 in DNA: TGTGCCAGCTCATCGACTAGCGGAACCTACGAGCAGTACTTC. Translation: CASSSTSGTYEQYF.

This clonotype occurred many times. This chain uses TRBV19 with TRBJ1-5; D not resolved. V lost 3 bases and J lost 8, with 11 bases in between. The CDR3 spans 13 residues. Per the germline V gene, CDR1 is LNHDA and CDR2 is SQIVND (reference sequence). CDR3 nucleotides: TGTGCCAGTAGTATTTGGGGAAGCGAGCCCCAGCATTTT. It codes for CASSIWGSEPQHF.